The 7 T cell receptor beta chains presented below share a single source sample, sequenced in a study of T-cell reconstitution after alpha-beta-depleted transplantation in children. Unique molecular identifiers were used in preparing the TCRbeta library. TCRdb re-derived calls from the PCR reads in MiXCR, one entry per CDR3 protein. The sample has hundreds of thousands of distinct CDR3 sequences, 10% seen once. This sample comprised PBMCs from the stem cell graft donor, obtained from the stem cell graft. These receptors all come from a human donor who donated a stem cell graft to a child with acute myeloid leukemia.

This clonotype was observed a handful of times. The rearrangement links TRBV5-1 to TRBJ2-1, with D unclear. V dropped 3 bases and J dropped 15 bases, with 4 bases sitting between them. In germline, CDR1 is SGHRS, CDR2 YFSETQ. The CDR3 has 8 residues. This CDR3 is CASSWGFF. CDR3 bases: TGCGCCAGCAGCTGGGGGTTCTTC.

This CDR3 is CASSSGGRGIPYEQYF. The CDR3 bases are TGTGCCAGCAGTTCAGGCGGGAGGGGGATCCCCTACGAGCAGTACTTC. The rearrangement joins TRBV12-3 or TRBV12-4 to TRBJ2-7, with TRBD2 matching 9 bases. The length of the CDR3 is 16 residues. V shed 4 bases, J shed 2 bases, and the junction held 9 bases outside the gene matches.

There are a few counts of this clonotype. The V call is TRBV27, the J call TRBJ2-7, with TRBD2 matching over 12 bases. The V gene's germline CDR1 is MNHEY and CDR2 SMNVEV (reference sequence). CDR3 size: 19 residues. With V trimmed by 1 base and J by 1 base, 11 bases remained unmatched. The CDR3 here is CASSLFASGRADVSYEQYF. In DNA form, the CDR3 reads TGTGCCAGCAGTTTATTTGCTAGCGGGAGGGCCGATGTTTCCTACGAGCAGTACTTC.

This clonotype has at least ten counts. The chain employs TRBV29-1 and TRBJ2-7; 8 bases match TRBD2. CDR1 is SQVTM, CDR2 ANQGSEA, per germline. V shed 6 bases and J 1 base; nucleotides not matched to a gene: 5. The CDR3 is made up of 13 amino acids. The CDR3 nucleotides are TGCAGCGTACAACGGGGGGGGTCCTACGAGCAGTACTTC. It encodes CSVQRGGSYEQYF.

The CDR3 here is CSARVGSLAGEEQYF. CDR3 nucleotides: TGCAGTGCTAGAGTAGGGTCACTAGCGGGAGAAGAGCAGTACTTC. This chain uses TRBV20-1 with TRBJ2-7, with TRBD2 matching over 11 bases. The CDR3 is 15 amino acids. Germline-derived CDR1 and CDR2 are DFQATT and SNEGSKA (reference sequence). V dropped 1 base and J dropped 7; count of bases not matched to a gene: 9.

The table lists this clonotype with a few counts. CDR3 in amino acids: CASSQETSGMGEQYF. For the CDR3, the DNA is TGCGCCAGCAGCCAAGAGACTAGCGGGATGGGTGAGCAGTACTTC. This chain connects TRBV4-3 to TRBJ2-7; 11 positions match TRBD2. CDR1 and CDR2 from the germline V gene are LGHNA and YSLEER. The V and J ends lost 0 bases and 7 bases, in that order; junction bases with no gene match: 5. CDR3 length: 15 residues.

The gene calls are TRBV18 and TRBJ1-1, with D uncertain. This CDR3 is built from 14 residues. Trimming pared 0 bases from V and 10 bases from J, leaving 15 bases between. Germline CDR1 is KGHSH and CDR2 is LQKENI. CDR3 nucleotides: TGTGCCAGCTCACCACCCAGCAGGCTTAGTGGAGCTTTCTTT. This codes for CASSPPSRLSGAFF.